This T cell receptor (beta chain) was recovered during a study of OX40 agonist ivuxolimab in advanced cancers. Study as a whole: The dose-escalation group included hepatocellular carcinoma, melanoma, renal cell carcinoma and head and neck cancer. Partial responses occurred in Three dose-escalation patients, one with hepatocellular carcinoma and two with cutaneous melanoma. Males comprised 82.7% of the group, whose mean age was around 62 years (range roughly 20 to 85). Study-level points and caveats: The study found among the lowest clonal expansion in partial responders at 0.1-3.0 mg/kg.

As to this clone: Its matching antigen is unknown. One end of the junction is discordant with germline, which a read error may explain.

TCRdb's table, derived via immunoSEQ multiplex PCR, lists solely in-frame clones and lacks some. The data contain under 60,000 clones, 94% of them singletons. The V gene's germline CDR1 is SGHNT and CDR2 YENEEA. This CDR3 spans 15 amino acids. The specimen was CD4+ or CD8+ T cells sorted from blood, collected in a trial of the OX40 agonist ivuxolimab. The gene calls are TRBV11-3 and TRBJ2-7; D might be TRBD1 (6 bases). The receptor comes from an adult with an advanced solid tumor such as melanoma, head and neck, liver or kidney cancer. CDR3 DNA: TGTGCCAGCAGCTTGGGCCAGGGGCTATCCTACGAGCAGTGCTTC. Amino acid sequence: CASSLGQGLSYEQCF.